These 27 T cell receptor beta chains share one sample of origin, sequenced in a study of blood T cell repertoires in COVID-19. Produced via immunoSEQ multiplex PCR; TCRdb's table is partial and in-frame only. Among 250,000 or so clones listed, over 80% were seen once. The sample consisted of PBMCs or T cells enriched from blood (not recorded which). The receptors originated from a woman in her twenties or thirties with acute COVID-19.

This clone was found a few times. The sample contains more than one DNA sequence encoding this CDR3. CDR3 residues: CASSRPGGNYGYTF. The CDR3 nucleotides read TGTGCCAGCAGCCGACCCGGGGGGAACTATGGCTACACCTTC. The rearrangement links TRBV28 to TRBJ1-2, with D perhaps TRBD1 (5 bases). There are 14 residues in the CDR3. The V and J ends lost 6 bases and 2 bases respectively, with 13 bases between them. Germline V gene sequence: CDR1 MDHEN, CDR2 SYDVKM.

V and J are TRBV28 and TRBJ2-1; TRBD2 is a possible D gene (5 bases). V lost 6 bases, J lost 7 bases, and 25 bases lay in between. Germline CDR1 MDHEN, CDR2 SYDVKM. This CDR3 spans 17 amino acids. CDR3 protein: CASRQEGALGKVNEQFF. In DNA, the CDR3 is TGTGCCAGCAGGCAAGAGGGAGCTCTCGGTAAGGTGAATGAGCAGTTCTTC.

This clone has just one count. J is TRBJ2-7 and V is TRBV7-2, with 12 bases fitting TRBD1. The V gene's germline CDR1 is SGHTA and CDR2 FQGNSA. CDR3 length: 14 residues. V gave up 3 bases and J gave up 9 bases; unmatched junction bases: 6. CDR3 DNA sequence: TGTGCCAGCAGCTTTGGGACAGGGGGCAGAGTGCAGTACTTC. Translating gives CASSFGTGGRVQYF.

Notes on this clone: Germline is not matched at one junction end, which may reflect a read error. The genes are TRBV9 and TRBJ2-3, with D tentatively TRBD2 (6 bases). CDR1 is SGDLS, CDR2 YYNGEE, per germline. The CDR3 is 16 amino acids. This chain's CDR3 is CASSVGGEVSKDTQYF. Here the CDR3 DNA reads TGTGCCAGCAGCGTAGGAGGGGAGGTGAGCAAAGATACGCAGTATTTT.

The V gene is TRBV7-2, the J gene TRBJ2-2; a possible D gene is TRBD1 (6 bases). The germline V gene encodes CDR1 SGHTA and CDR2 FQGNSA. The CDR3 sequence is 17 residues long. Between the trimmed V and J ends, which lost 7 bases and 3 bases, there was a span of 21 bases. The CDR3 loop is CASTLQGPLHYTGELFF. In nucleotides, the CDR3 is TGTGCCAGCACTCTCCAGGGGCCCCTTCATTACACCGGGGAGCTGTTTTTT.

The CDR3 DNA reads as TGTGCCAGCAGTCTCCTAGCGGACACCAACAATGAGCAGTTCTTC. This translates into CASSLLADTNNEQFF. The chain employs TRBV28 and TRBJ2-1; 7 nucleotides agree with TRBD2. The CDR3 extends over 15 amino acids. J gave up 5 bases and V 5 bases, and 9 bases lay outside the gene matches. Germline V CDR1 and CDR2: MDHEN, SYDVKM.

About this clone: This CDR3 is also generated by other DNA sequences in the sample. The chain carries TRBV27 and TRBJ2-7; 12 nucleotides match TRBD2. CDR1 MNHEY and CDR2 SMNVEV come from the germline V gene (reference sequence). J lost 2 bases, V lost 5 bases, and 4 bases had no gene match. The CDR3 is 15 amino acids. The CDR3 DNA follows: TGTGCCAGCAGTCCACGACTAGCGGGAGCCTACGAGCAGTACTTC. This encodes CASSPRLAGAYEQYF.

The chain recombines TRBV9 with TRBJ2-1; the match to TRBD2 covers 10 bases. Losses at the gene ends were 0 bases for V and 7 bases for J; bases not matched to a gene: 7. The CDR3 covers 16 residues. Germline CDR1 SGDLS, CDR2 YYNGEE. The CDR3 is CASSVGASGSKNEQFF. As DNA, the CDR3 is TGTGCCAGCAGCGTAGGCGCTAGCGGGAGTAAAAATGAGCAGTTCTTC.

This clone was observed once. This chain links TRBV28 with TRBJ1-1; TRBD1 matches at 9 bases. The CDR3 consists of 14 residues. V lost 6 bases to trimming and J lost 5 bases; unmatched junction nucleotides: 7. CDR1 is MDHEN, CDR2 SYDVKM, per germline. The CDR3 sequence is CASRDYRGRTEAFF. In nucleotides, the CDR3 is TGTGCCAGCAGGGACTACAGGGGGCGGACTGAAGCTTTCTTT.

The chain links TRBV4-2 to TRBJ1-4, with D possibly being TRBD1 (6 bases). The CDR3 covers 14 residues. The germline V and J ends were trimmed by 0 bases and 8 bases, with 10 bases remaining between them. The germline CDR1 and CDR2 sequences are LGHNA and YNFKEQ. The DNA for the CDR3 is TGTGCCAGCAGCCAAGATAGGGACAACGAAAAACTGTTTTTT. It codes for CASSQDRDNEKLFF.

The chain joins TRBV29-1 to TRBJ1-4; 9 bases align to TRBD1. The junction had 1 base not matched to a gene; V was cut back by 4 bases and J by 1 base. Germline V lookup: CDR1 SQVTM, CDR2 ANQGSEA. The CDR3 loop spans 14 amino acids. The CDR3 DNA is TGCAGCGTTGGGGGACAGGGAACTAATGAAAAACTGTTTTTT. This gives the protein CSVGGQGTNEKLFF.

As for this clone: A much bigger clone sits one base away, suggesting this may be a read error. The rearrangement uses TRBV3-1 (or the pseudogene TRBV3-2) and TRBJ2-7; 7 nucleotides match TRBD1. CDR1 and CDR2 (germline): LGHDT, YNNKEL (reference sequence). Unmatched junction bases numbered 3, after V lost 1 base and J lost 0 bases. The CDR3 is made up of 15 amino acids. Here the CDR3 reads CASSQATGSSYEQYF. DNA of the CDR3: TGTGCCAGCAGCCAAGCGACAGGGAGCTCCTACGAGCAGTACTTC.

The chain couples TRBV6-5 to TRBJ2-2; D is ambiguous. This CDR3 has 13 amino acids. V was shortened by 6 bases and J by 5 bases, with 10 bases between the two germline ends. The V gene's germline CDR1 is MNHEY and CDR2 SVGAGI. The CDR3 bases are TGTGCCAGCAGGGCCCCGCGGACCGGGGAGCTGTTTTTT. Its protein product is CASRAPRTGELFF.

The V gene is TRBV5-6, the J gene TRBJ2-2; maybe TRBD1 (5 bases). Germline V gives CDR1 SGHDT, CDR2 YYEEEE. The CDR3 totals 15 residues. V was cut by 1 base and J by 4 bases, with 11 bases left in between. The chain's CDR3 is CASSLQGAATGELFF. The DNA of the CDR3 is TGTGCCAGCAGCTTGCAAGGGGCGGCCACCGGGGAGCTGTTTTTT.

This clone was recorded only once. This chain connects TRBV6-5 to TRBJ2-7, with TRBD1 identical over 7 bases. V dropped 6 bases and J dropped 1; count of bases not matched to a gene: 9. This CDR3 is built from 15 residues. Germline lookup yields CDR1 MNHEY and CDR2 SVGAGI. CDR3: CASSRDRDPSYEQYF. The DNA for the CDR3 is TGTGCCAGCAGCCGCGACAGGGACCCATCCTACGAGCAGTACTTC.

In DNA, the CDR3 is TGTGCCATCAGTGTTGTATCGGGAGGGTCCACCGGGGAGCTGTTTTTT. Protein: CAISVVSGGSTGELFF. The chain employs TRBV10-3 and TRBJ2-2; 8 positions agree with TRBD2. This CDR3 spans 16 amino acids. Looked up from germline, CDR1 is ENHRY and CDR2 is SYGVKD. The V gene end was trimmed by 4 bases and the J gene end by 4 bases; junction bases not matched to a gene: 8.

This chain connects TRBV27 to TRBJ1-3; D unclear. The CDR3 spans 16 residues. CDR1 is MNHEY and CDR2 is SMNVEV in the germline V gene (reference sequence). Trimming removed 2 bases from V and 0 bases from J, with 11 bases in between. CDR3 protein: CASSLGPGTSGNTIYF. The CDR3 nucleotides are TGTGCCAGCAGTTTAGGCCCAGGCACCTCTGGAAACACCATATATTTT.

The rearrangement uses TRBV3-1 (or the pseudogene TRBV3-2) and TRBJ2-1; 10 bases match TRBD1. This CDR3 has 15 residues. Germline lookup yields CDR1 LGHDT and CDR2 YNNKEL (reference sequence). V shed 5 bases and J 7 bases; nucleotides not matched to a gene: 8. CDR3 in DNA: TGTGCCAGCAGCGTTGCCGGGACAGGGGTGAATGAGCAGTTCTTC. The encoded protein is CASSVAGTGVNEQFF.

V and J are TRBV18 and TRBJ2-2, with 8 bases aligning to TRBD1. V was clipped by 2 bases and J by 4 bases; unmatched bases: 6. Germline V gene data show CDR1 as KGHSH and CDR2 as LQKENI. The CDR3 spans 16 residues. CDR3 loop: CASSPSEQGGTGELFF. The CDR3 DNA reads TGTGCCAGCTCACCATCGGAACAGGGGGGCACCGGGGAGCTGTTTTTT.

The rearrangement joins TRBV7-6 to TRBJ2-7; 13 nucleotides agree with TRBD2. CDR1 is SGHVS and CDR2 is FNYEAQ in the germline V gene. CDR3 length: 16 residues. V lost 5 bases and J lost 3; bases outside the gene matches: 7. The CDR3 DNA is TGTGCCAGCAGCCCACGACTAGCGGGAGGCGGCTACGAGCAGTACTTC. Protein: CASSPRLAGGGYEQYF.

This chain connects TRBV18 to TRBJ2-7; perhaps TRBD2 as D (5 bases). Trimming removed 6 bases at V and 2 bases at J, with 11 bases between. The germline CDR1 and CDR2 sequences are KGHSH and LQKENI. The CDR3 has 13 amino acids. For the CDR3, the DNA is TGTGCCAGCTCTTTGAGGGTCCCCTACGAGCAGTACTTC. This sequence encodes CASSLRVPYEQYF.

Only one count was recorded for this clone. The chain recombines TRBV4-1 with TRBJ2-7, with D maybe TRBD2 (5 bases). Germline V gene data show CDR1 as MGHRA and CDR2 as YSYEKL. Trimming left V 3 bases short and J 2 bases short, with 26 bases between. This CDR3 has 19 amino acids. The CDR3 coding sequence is TGCGCCAGCAGCCAGAGGTCTAGCCGGATAGCTGAGGGCCCCTACGAGCAGTACTTC. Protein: CASSQRSSRIAEGPYEQYF.

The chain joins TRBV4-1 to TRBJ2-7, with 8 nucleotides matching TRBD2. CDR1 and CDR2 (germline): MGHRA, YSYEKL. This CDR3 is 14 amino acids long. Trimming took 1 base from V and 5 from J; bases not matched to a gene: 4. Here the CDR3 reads CASSQGTSRNEQYF. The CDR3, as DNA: TGCGCCAGCAGCCAAGGGACTAGCCGCAACGAGCAGTACTTC.

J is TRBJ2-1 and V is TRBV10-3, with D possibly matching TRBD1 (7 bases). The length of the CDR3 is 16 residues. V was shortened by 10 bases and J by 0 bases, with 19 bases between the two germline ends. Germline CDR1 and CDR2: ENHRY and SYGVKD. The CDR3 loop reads CATGGEGDSSYNEQFF. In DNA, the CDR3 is TGTGCCACCGGGGGTGAAGGGGACAGCTCCTACAATGAGCAGTTCTTC.

CDR3 in amino acids: CASSLGTGVRTEAFF. The CDR3 bases are TGTGCCAGCAGTTTGGGGACAGGGGTTAGGACTGAAGCTTTCTTT. The V gene is TRBV27, the J gene TRBJ1-1, with 10 bases fitting TRBD1. Looked up from germline, CDR1 is MNHEY and CDR2 is SMNVEV (reference sequence). CDR3 size: 15 residues. J gave up 5 bases and V 3 bases, and 6 bases lay outside the gene matches.

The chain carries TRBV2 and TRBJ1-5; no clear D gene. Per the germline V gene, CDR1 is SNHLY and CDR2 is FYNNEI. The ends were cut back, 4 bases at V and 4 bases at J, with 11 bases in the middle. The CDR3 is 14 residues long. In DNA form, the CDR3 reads TGTGCCAGCAGTGTTTTGGGCACTAATCAGCCCCAGCATTTT. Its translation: CASSVLGTNQPQHF.

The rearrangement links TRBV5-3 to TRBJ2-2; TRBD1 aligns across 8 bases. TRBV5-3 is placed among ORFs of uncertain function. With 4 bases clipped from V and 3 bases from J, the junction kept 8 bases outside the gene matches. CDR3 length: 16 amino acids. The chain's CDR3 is CARSLEDREDTGELFF. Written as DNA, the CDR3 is TGTGCCAGAAGCCTTGAGGACAGGGAAGACACCGGGGAGCTGTTTTTT.